This T cell receptor (beta chain) was profiled in a study of T cells expressing NK-cell markers. About the research overall: Sorted T-cell subsets CD3+CD56+NKG2C+, CD3+CD56+NKG2C- and CD3+CD56-NKG2C+ were TCR beta-sequenced.

As the method of synthesis, 5'RACE template switching with UMIs yielded TCR beta cDNA. After re-calling the 5' RACE reads, TCRdb lists one entry per CDR3 protein, DNA absent. Across over 100,000 distinct CDR3 sequences, the top ten clones capture roughly 20% of the sample. Study-level findings and limits: Among CD8+ T cells from about six donors, dominant NKG2C+ clonotypes accounted for about 1.0-7.0%. The study left the HCMV specificity of expanded NKG2C+ T cell clones unresolved.

The CDR3 length is 11 residues. Germline CDR1 reads SQVTM; CDR2 reads ANQGSEA. Concerning this clonotype: Its target is not known.

The chain joins TRBV29-1 to TRBJ1-5; checking the TCRdb D call of TRBD1 is not possible without DNA. This clonotype was obtained from a woman between 18 and 75 years old in good health. Input material: blood T cells: a sorted CD56 or NKG2C T cell subset, CD4+ or CD8+ T cells, or bulk PBMC T cells (not recorded which). CDR3 region: CSVGDGQPQHF.